This T cell receptor beta chain was profiled in a study of blood T cell repertoires in COVID-19. On the study more broadly: COVID-19 samples collected from the United States, Italy and Spain covered acute and convalescent phases. The analysed material was cDNA or gDNA that came from T cells, B-cell-depleted T cells, or PBMCs.

Per the study methods: Nucleated cell number was recorded as an estimate derived from reference gene primer amplification. Clones were read by immunoSEQ multiplex PCR, and TCRdb kept only the in-frame ones, dropping some. V and J calls and clone size follow that table, whereas D and trimming were derived from the DNA. There are about 40,000 clones in the sample; more than 85% occur only once, and 15% to 20% lies in the top ten. This clonotype originated in a man aged 50-60 years in a cohort sampled during active COVID-19. Sequenced: peripheral blood.

The CDR3 is CASSFGAVANTGELFF. CDR3 in DNA: TGTGCCAGCAGCTTTGGAGCGGTTGCGAACACCGGGGAGCTGTTTTTT. The genes are TRBV11-2 and TRBJ2-2, with D perhaps TRBD2 (5 bases). This CDR3 region has 16 residues. The V gene lost 3 bases and the J gene lost 0 bases, with 11 bases spanning the gap. CDR1 and CDR2 from the germline V gene are SGHAT and FQNNGV.